Reported below is one TCR beta chain. The data originate from a study of blood T cell repertoires in COVID-19. Repertoires were generated with immunoSEQ multiplex PCR, while TCRdb's copy carries only in-frame clones and drops some. In the table there are fewer than 250,000 clones, around 84% of which are singletons. This CDR3 has 12 amino acids. Germline V lookup: CDR1 MGHRA, CDR2 YSYEKL. Trimming removed 4 bases from V and 13 bases from J, with 13 bases in between. This clonotype originated in a man aged 60 to 75 with acute or convalescent COVID-19. The chain recombines TRBV4-1 with TRBJ1-4; the D gene is possibly TRBD1 (5 bases). Sequencing was performed on peripheral blood. CDR3 bases: TGCGCCAGCAGCCCTCGTGACGGGGGACTGTTTTTT. As protein: CASSPRDGGLFF.